Listed here are 22 T cell receptor beta chains from one sample, sequenced in a study of OX40 agonist ivuxolimab in advanced cancers. TCRdb's copy holds only in-frame clones and misses some; the assay was immunoSEQ multiplex PCR. The table includes about 69,000 clones, 80% to 95% detected once. The specimen was CD4+ or CD8+ T cells sorted from blood, collected in a trial of the OX40 agonist ivuxolimab. The receptors were gathered from an adult with an advanced solid tumor such as melanoma, head and neck, liver or kidney cancer.

CDR3 nucleotides: TGTGCCAGTAGGTGGGAGAGCTCTGGAAACACCATATATTTT. Its protein is CASRWESSGNTIYF. The rearrangement uses TRBV7-2 and TRBJ1-3; D is undetermined. Trimming took 9 bases from V and 0 from J, leaving 12 bases between them. In germline, CDR1 is SGHTA, CDR2 FQGNSA. The CDR3 length is 14 residues.

J is TRBJ2-1 and V is TRBV9, with 10 bases identical to TRBD2. Germline V gives CDR1 SGDLS, CDR2 YYNGEE. The CDR3 consists of 16 residues. J was trimmed by 2 bases and V by 2 bases; bases with no gene match: 4. In DNA form, the CDR3 reads TGTGCCAGCAGCGTGAGGCTAGCGGGAGCCTACAATGAGCAGTTCTTC. It is translated as CASSVRLAGAYNEQFF.

The DNA for the CDR3 is TGTGCCTGGAGTGAGCCCGACAGGGGGAATCAGCCCCAGCATTTT. Encoded protein: CAWSEPDRGNQPQHF. The genes are TRBV30 and TRBJ1-5, with 9 bases that match TRBD1. The CDR3 runs 15 residues. In germline, CDR1 is GTSNPN, CDR2 SVGIG (reference sequence). V trimming: 1 base; J trimming: 4 bases; junction bases outside the gene matches: 5.

This rearrangement joins TRBV5-7 to TRBJ2-7; D possibly corresponds to TRBD2 (7 bases). TRBV5-7 is known as an ORF, though its function is uncertain. The V and J ends lost 10 bases and 3 bases respectively, with 23 bases between them. This CDR3 has 15 residues. CDR3 in amino acids: CAPPGAGERSYEQYF. The CDR3 DNA is TGTGCCCCCCCGGGGGCGGGAGAGAGGAGCTACGAGCAGTACTTC.

The rearrangement links TRBV13 to TRBJ1-2, with D uncertain. This CDR3 spans 12 amino acids. Germline-derived CDR1 and CDR2 are PRHDT and FYEKMQ (reference sequence). Trimming stripped 2 bases from V and 4 bases from J, with 5 bases between. CDR3 loop: CASSLSLYGYTF. The CDR3 DNA follows: TGTGCCAGCAGCTTAAGCCTCTATGGCTACACCTTC.

This chain links TRBV7-9 with TRBJ2-7; 8 bases align to TRBD1. Germline lookup yields CDR1 SEHNR and CDR2 FQNEAQ (reference sequence). V shed 1 base and J 2 bases; nucleotides not matched to a gene: 7. The CDR3 is 16 amino acids. The CDR3 DNA is TGTGCCAGCAGCTTAGGAGGGACAGGTGGCACCTACGAGCAGTACTTC. It encodes CASSLGGTGGTYEQYF.

This chain links TRBV19 with TRBJ1-1; 8 nucleotides agree with TRBD1. Germline CDR1 reads LNHDA; CDR2 reads SQIVND (reference sequence). The CDR3 contains 16 residues. Trimming took 6 bases from V and 1 from J; bases not matched to a gene: 10. In DNA form, the CDR3 reads TGTGCCAGTAGGAGCCCTGACAGGGGCCCGAACACTGAAGCTTTCTTT. It is translated as CASRSPDRGPNTEAFF.

The rearrangement uses TRBV27 and TRBJ2-2, with 13 bases that match TRBD2. Germline CDR1 reads MNHEY; CDR2 reads SMNVEV (reference sequence). Unmatched junction bases numbered 7, after V lost 5 bases and J lost 4 bases. This CDR3 region has 17 residues. This CDR3 reads CASSPIGTSGATGELFF. As DNA, the CDR3 is TGTGCCAGCAGTCCTATAGGGACTAGCGGGGCCACCGGGGAGCTGTTTTTT.

The chain couples TRBV7-9 to TRBJ1-5, with 10 nucleotides matching TRBD1. The J segment lost 7 bases and the V segment lost 1 base, leaving 4 bases of the junction unmatched. This CDR3 comprises 15 residues. The germline CDR1 and CDR2 sequences are SEHNR and FQNEAQ (reference sequence). CDR3 nucleotides: TGTGCCAGCAGCTTAGTCGGGACAGGGGACCAGCCCCAGCATTTT. Protein product: CASSLVGTGDQPQHF.

The chain uses TRBV27 and TRBJ2-3; D unresolved. Germline V gene lookup returns CDR1 MNHEY and CDR2 SMNVEV (reference sequence). The CDR3 runs to 15 residues. V was pared by 3 bases and J by 3 bases, with 13 bases between. In DNA form, the CDR3 reads TGTGCCAGCAGTTTTATCGCCCCTGATACAGATACGCAGTATTTT. It specifies CASSFIAPDTDTQYF.

V is TRBV4-3 and J is TRBJ1-1; D is perhaps TRBD1 (6 bases). This CDR3 region has 18 residues. Trimming removed 3 bases from V and 1 base from J, with 21 bases in between. The germline V gene has CDR1 LGHNA and CDR2 YSLEER. For the CDR3, the DNA is TGCGCCAGCAGCCATCTCACACCGGGGGCGCGGGGGAACACTGAAGCTTTCTTT. This sequence encodes CASSHLTPGARGNTEAFF.

CDR3 coding DNA: TGCGCCAGCAGCCCCTGGACAGGGGATAATTCACCCCTCCACTTT. It encodes CASSPWTGDNSPLHF. This chain uses TRBV4-1 with TRBJ1-6; 9 nucleotides line up with TRBD1. Trimming removed 4 bases from V and 5 bases from J; junction bases left unmatched: 3. Looked up from germline, CDR1 is MGHRA and CDR2 is YSYEKL. The CDR3 has 15 residues.

This rearrangement joins TRBV4-2 to TRBJ1-1; D ambiguous. V lost 3 bases, J lost 0 bases, and 5 bases lay in between. The germline V gene encodes CDR1 LGHNA and CDR2 YNFKEQ. The CDR3 totals 13 residues. The CDR3 is CASSQAMNTEAFF. In DNA, the CDR3 is TGTGCCAGCAGCCAGGCAATGAACACTGAAGCTTTCTTT.

The gene calls are TRBV7-8 and TRBJ1-1, with a possible D match to TRBD1 (6 bases). The germline V gene has CDR1 SGHVS and CDR2 FQNEAQ. Trimming removed 3 bases from V and 0 bases from J, with 17 bases in between. This CDR3 region has 17 residues. CDR3 protein: CASSFPGAGLMNTEAFF. The CDR3 DNA follows: TGTGCCAGCAGCTTCCCAGGGGCAGGACTCATGAACACTGAAGCTTTCTTT.

CDR3 region: CASSLVDRDEQYF. For the CDR3, the DNA is TGTGCCAGCAGCTTAGTCGACAGGGACGAGCAGTACTTC. The chain recombines TRBV7-2 with TRBJ2-7; 7 bases agree with TRBD1. Germline-derived CDR1 and CDR2 are SGHTA and FQGNSA. The junction had 2 bases not matched to a gene; V was cut back by 1 base and J by 5 bases. The length of the CDR3 is 13 residues. The full variable domain, completed using reference TRBV7-2 and TRBJ2-7, is GAGVSQSPSNKVTEKGKDVELRCDPISGHTALYWYRQSLGQGLEFLIYFQGNSAPDKSGLPSDRFSAERTGGSVSTLTIQRTQQEDSAVYLCASSLVDRDEQYFGPGTRLTVT.

The chain couples TRBV4-1 to TRBJ1-5, with D possibly matching TRBD1 (5 bases). CDR1 and CDR2 (germline): MGHRA, YSYEKL. This CDR3 spans 16 amino acids. Trimming cost V 2 bases and J 1 base, with 12 bases left between them. In DNA, the CDR3 is TGCGCCAGCAGCCAAATCTTGACAGCCAGCAATCAGCCCCAGCATTTT. It is translated as CASSQILTASNQPQHF.

This clone was detected only once. The chain links TRBV4-1 to TRBJ2-7; 13 bases are a match to TRBD2. This CDR3 spans 18 amino acids. V lost 4 bases to trimming and J lost 1 base; unmatched junction nucleotides: 10. Germline V CDR1 and CDR2: MGHRA, YSYEKL. This CDR3 reads CASSPGTSGMGRSYEQYF. The CDR3 bases are TGCGCCAGCAGCCCCGGGACTAGCGGGATGGGCAGGTCCTACGAGCAGTACTTC.

The chain employs TRBV4-2 and TRBJ2-6; the D is unclear. The CDR3 runs 16 residues. Germline V gene data show CDR1 as LGHNA and CDR2 as YNFKEQ. V was clipped by 1 base and J by 0 bases, with 7 bases between them. DNA of the CDR3: TGTGCCAGCAGCCAAGTAAGCCCCTCTGGGGCCAACGTCCTGACTTTC. Amino acids: CASSQVSPSGANVLTF.

This sequence joins TRBV28 and TRBJ1-1; no reliable D call. V lost 3 bases, J lost 4 bases, and 9 bases lay in between. In germline, CDR1 is MDHEN, CDR2 SYDVKM. The CDR3 length is 13 residues. CDR3 DNA: TGTGCCAGCAGTTTCCGGGTTGGCACTGAAGCTTTCTTT. Protein product: CASSFRVGTEAFF.

The J gene is TRBJ2-5, the V gene TRBV7-3; 7 nucleotides match TRBD2. The V segment lost 4 bases and the J segment 4 bases; nucleotides outside the gene matches: 9. The CDR3 covers 15 residues. Per the germline V gene, CDR1 is SGHTA and CDR2 is FQGTGA. The CDR3 nucleotides read TGTGCCAGCAGCTCCGGGACTATAGCGGGAGAGACCCAGTACTTC. It codes for CASSSGTIAGETQYF. The variable domain in full, completed from reference TRBV7-3 and TRBJ2-5, reads GAGVSQTPSNKVTEKGKYVELRCDPISGHTALYWYRQSLGQGPEFLIYFQGTGAADDSGLPNDRFFAVRPEGSVSTLKIQRTERGDSAVYLCASSSGTIAGETQYFGPGTRLLVL.

The chain recombines TRBV7-3 with TRBJ1-6, with a possible D match to TRBD1 (6 bases). CDR3 length: 14 residues. Germline V gives CDR1 SGHTA, CDR2 FQGTGA. V was pared by 1 base and J by 9 bases, with 10 bases between. The CDR3 nucleotides are TGTGCCAGCAGCTTAAGTTTCAGGGGTTCACCCCTCCACTTT. Its translation: CASSLSFRGSPLHF.

The chain links TRBV30 to TRBJ2-7; the match to TRBD1 covers 7 bases. Unmatched junction bases numbered 9, after V lost 7 bases and J lost 3 bases. Germline V gene sequence: CDR1 GTSNPN, CDR2 SVGIG (reference sequence). The CDR3 runs to 13 residues. The CDR3 region has the DNA TGTGCCTTCAGGGGGAATTTGCGCTACGAGCAGTACTTC. It translates to CAFRGNLRYEQYF.